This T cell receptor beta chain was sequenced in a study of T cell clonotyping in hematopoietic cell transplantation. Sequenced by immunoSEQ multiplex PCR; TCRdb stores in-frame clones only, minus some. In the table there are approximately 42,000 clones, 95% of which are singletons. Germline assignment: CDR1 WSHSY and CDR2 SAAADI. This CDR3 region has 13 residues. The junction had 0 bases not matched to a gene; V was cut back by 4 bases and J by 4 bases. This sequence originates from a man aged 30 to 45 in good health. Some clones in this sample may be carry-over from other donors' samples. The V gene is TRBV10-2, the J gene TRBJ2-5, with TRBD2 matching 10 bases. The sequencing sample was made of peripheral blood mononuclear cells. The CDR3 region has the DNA TGCGCCAGCAGTGGGACTAGCGGAGAGACCCAGTACTTC. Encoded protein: CASSGTSGETQYF.